The rows below give T cell receptor beta chains drawn from one sample of a study of CD8 T cells in ankylosing spondylitis. Each CDR3 protein is one row after TCRdb ran MiXCR on the 5' RACE reads. In the table there are about 800,000 distinct CDR3 sequences, 10% to 15% of which are singletons. Source material: blood, either unsorted or a sorted T cell fraction (not recorded which). The receptors were sampled from a male donor with ankylosing spondylitis. Both conserved end residues are part of each CDR3. Each record gives: clone size, V gene, J gene, D gene, CDR3 DNA, CDR3 protein. D genes are given only for firm matches. Rows give clone size only sometimes, using once, few, many, or a class for an expanded clone.

clone size: NA
V gene: TRBV4-2
J gene: TRBJ2-7
D gene: TRBD2
CDR3 DNA: TGTGCCAGCAGCCCTCGCCCGGCTAGCGGGGACTACGAGCAGTACTTC
CDR3 protein: CASSPRPASGDYEQYF

clone size: NA
V gene: TRBV4-3
J gene: TRBJ1-6
D gene: NA
CDR3 DNA: TGCGCCAGCAGCCAAGATCAGAGTTCACCCCTCCACTTT
CDR3 protein: CASSQDQSSPLHF

clone size: NA
V gene: TRBV4-1
J gene: TRBJ2-1
D gene: TRBD2
CDR3 DNA: TGCGCCAGCAGCCAAGAATCGACAGCGGGGGGCTACAATGAGCAGTTCTTC
CDR3 protein: CASSQESTAGGYNEQFF

clone size: few
V gene: TRBV20-1
J gene: TRBJ2-7
D gene: NA
CDR3 DNA: TGCAGTGCTAGAGATCAAGCTAAGGGTCCTTACGAGCAGTACTTC
CDR3 protein: CSARDQAKGPYEQYF

clone size: NA
V gene: TRBV7-2
J gene: TRBJ2-7
D gene: NA
CDR3 DNA: TGTGCCAGCAGCTCAGCCCCAGGGAGAGGTTTTGGGCAGTACTTC
CDR3 protein: CASSSAPGRGFGQYF

clone size: NA
V gene: TRBV29-1
J gene: TRBJ2-7
D gene: TRBD2
CDR3 DNA: TGCAGCGTTGTCAGCGGGAGGTACCCCACTCCCGAGCAGTACTTC
CDR3 protein: CSVVSGRYPTPEQYF

clone size: few
V gene: TRBV12-3/TRBV12-4
J gene: TRBJ2-7
D gene: TRBD2
CDR3 DNA: TGTGCCAGCAGGCCCGCGGGGGGGCCTTCCCACGAGCAGTACTTC
CDR3 protein: CASRPAGGPSHEQYF

clone size: NA
V gene: TRBV28
J gene: TRBJ2-7
D gene: NA
CDR3 DNA: TGTGCCAGCAGTCCGCCCAGGGTACTCTACGAGCAGTACTTC
CDR3 protein: CASSPPRVLYEQYF

clone size: NA
V gene: TRBV6-1
J gene: TRBJ2-7
D gene: NA
CDR3 DNA: TGTGCCAGCAGAGGAGAGGGGTCCCACGAGCAGTACTTC
CDR3 protein: CASRGEGSHEQYF

clone size: NA
V gene: TRBV2
J gene: TRBJ2-1
D gene: NA
CDR3 DNA: TGTGCCAGCCAAACAGACTACAATGAGCAGTTCTTC
CDR3 protein: CASQTDYNEQFF

clone size: few
V gene: TRBV27
J gene: TRBJ2-3
D gene: TRBD1
CDR3 DNA: TGTGCCAGCAGTTTAGGGGACAGGGTATGGTATTTT
CDR3 protein: CASSLGDRVWYF

clone size: many
V gene: TRBV12-3/TRBV12-4
J gene: TRBJ2-2
D gene: NA
CDR3 DNA: TGTTCAAATCAGGGACTGAACACCGGGGAGCTGTTTTTT
CDR3 protein: CSNQGLNTGELFF

clone size: NA
V gene: TRBV20-1
J gene: TRBJ2-1
D gene: NA
CDR3 DNA: TGCAGTGCTAGAGATTGGGCTTGGAATGAGCAGTTCTTC
CDR3 protein: CSARDWAWNEQFF

clone size: few
V gene: TRBV27
J gene: TRBJ1-1
D gene: NA
CDR3 DNA: TGTGCCAGCAGACCATCTCGGGGGGTGAACACTGAAGCTTTCTTT
CDR3 protein: CASRPSRGVNTEAFF

clone size: few
V gene: TRBV15
J gene: TRBJ1-1
D gene: NA
CDR3 DNA: TGTGCCACCAGCTGGGCGGGGACATTGAACACTGAAGCTTTCTTT
CDR3 protein: CATSWAGTLNTEAFF

clone size: few
V gene: TRBV18
J gene: TRBJ2-3
D gene: NA
CDR3 DNA: TGTGCCAGCTCACCACGTATCCAGGGAGATACGCAGTATTTT
CDR3 protein: CASSPRIQGDTQYF

clone size: few
V gene: TRBV20-1
J gene: TRBJ2-2
D gene: NA
CDR3 DNA: TGCAGTGCTAGGATGTTCGGGGCTAACACCGGGGAGCTGTTTTTT
CDR3 protein: CSARMFGANTGELFF

clone size: many
V gene: TRBV6-1
J gene: TRBJ2-7
D gene: NA
CDR3 DNA: TGTGCCAGCAGTGCGACAATCTCCTACGAGCAGTACTTC
CDR3 protein: CASSATISYEQYF

clone size: few
V gene: TRBV7-2
J gene: TRBJ2-1
D gene: NA
CDR3 DNA: TGTGCCAGCAGCTTATTACCCCTTAATGAGCAGTTCTTC
CDR3 protein: CASSLLPLNEQFF

clone size: many
V gene: TRBV10-3
J gene: TRBJ1-4
D gene: NA
CDR3 DNA: TGTGCCATCAGTGAGTGGGGTGAAAAACTGTTTTTT
CDR3 protein: CAISEWGEKLFF

clone size: NA
V gene: TRBV6-2/TRBV6-3
J gene: TRBJ2-7
D gene: NA
CDR3 DNA: TGTGCCACCCACGCGGACTCCTACGAGCAGTACTTC
CDR3 protein: CATHADSYEQYF

clone size: NA
V gene: TRBV7-2
J gene: TRBJ2-1
D gene: TRBD2
CDR3 DNA: TGTGCCAGCAGCCCCCAGTGGGGGAGGGATGAGCAGTTCTTC
CDR3 protein: CASSPQWGRDEQFF

clone size: few
V gene: TRBV10-2
J gene: TRBJ1-4
D gene: NA
CDR3 DNA: TGCGCCAGCAGCAGCTTAAAAGTCGCGGAAGAAAAACTGTTTTTT
CDR3 protein: CASSSLKVAEEKLFF

clone size: NA
V gene: TRBV15
J gene: TRBJ2-5
D gene: TRBD2
CDR3 DNA: TGTGCCACCAGCAGAGACACTTTCGGAGGGAGGGGTCGAGAGACCCAGTACTTC
CDR3 protein: CATSRDTFGGRGRETQYF

clone size: few
V gene: TRBV4-2
J gene: TRBJ2-7
D gene: TRBD2
CDR3 DNA: TGTGCCAGCAGCCAAGATACCGCGGGGACTAGCCAAGCAGAGCAGTACTTC
CDR3 protein: CASSQDTAGTSQAEQYF

clone size: NA
V gene: TRBV4-1
J gene: TRBJ2-3
D gene: TRBD2
CDR3 DNA: TGCGCCAGCAGCCAGCCGCTAGCGGGAGGCCGACATACGCAGTATTTT
CDR3 protein: CASSQPLAGGRHTQYF

clone size: NA
V gene: TRBV10-3
J gene: TRBJ2-1
D gene: TRBD2
CDR3 DNA: TGTGCCACCCGGACTAGCGGGGGGAATGAGCAGTTCTTC
CDR3 protein: CATRTSGGNEQFF

clone size: NA
V gene: TRBV4-2
J gene: TRBJ2-7
D gene: NA
CDR3 DNA: TGTGCCAGCAGCCAAGATTTTGGCAGCTACGAGCAGTACTTC
CDR3 protein: CASSQDFGSYEQYF

clone size: NA
V gene: TRBV5-1
J gene: TRBJ2-5
D gene: NA
CDR3 DNA: TGCGCCAGCAGCTTCGGACAGCTTCAAGAGACCCAGTACTTC
CDR3 protein: CASSFGQLQETQYF

clone size: NA
V gene: TRBV11-1
J gene: TRBJ2-5
D gene: TRBD2
CDR3 DNA: TGTGCCAGCAGCTTACCGGGACTAGCGGGAGTAAGGGGGTCCCAAGAGACCCAGTACTTC
CDR3 protein: CASSLPGLAGVRGSQETQYF

clone size: NA
V gene: TRBV7-2
J gene: TRBJ2-5
D gene: TRBD2
CDR3 DNA: TGTGCCAGCAGCTTAGCGCGGGGGGCCTCGTACTTC
CDR3 protein: CASSLARGASYF

clone size: NA
V gene: TRBV7-2
J gene: TRBJ1-1
D gene: TRBD1
CDR3 DNA: TGTGCCAGCAGCCGAAAAGGACAGGGGGCACCGAACACTGAAGCTTTCTTT
CDR3 protein: CASSRKGQGAPNTEAFF

clone size: NA
V gene: TRBV7-6
J gene: TRBJ1-3
D gene: NA
CDR3 DNA: TGTGCCAGCAGCTTAGGAGGGACAAACCAAATCTCTGGAAACACCATATATTTT
CDR3 protein: CASSLGGTNQISGNTIYF

clone size: NA
V gene: TRBV4-2
J gene: TRBJ2-3
D gene: TRBD2
CDR3 DNA: TGTGCCAGCAGTCCTTGGATAGCGGGAGGGACAGATACGCAGTATTTT
CDR3 protein: CASSPWIAGGTDTQYF

clone size: once
V gene: TRBV12-3/TRBV12-4
J gene: TRBJ2-4
D gene: TRBD2
CDR3 DNA: TGTGCCAGCAGTTTAGTAGGGACTAGCCGAGCCAAAAACATTCAGTACTTC
CDR3 protein: CASSLVGTSRAKNIQYF

clone size: NA
V gene: TRBV5-1
J gene: TRBJ1-1
D gene: TRBD1
CDR3 DNA: TGCGCCAGCAGCGCAACCACCGGACAGGATAGGACTGAAGCTTTCTTT
CDR3 protein: CASSATTGQDRTEAFF

clone size: NA
V gene: TRBV5-1
J gene: TRBJ2-5
D gene: NA
CDR3 DNA: TGCGCCTCCTCGATCGGGCCACAAGGGGGTGAGACCCAGTACTTC
CDR3 protein: CASSIGPQGGETQYF

clone size: NA
V gene: TRBV5-1
J gene: TRBJ2-5
D gene: TRBD2
CDR3 DNA: TGCGCCAGCAGCTCTACGGGACTAGCGGGAGCTGAGACCCAGTACTTC
CDR3 protein: CASSSTGLAGAETQYF